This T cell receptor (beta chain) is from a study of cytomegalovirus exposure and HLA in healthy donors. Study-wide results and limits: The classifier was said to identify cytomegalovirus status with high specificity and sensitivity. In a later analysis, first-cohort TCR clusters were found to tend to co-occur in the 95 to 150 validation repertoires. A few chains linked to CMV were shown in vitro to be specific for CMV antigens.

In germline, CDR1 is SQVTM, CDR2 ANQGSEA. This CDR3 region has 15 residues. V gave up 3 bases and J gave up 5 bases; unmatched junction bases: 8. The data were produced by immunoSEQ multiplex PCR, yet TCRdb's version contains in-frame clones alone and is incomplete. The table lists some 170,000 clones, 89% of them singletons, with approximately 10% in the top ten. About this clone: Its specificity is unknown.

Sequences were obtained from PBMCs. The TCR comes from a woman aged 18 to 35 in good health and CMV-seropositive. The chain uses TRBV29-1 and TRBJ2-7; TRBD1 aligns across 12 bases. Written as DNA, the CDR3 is TGCAGCGTTGAGTCCGGGACAGGGGGCCCCGACGAGCAGTACTTC. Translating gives CSVESGTGGPDEQYF.